Listed below are T cell receptor beta chains from one sample, sequenced in a study of blood T cell repertoires in COVID-19. Repertoires were generated with immunoSEQ multiplex PCR, while TCRdb's copy carries only in-frame clones and drops some. The repertoire holds 250,000 to 350,000 clones, with 90% as singletons. The sample comprised PBMCs or T cells enriched from blood (not recorded which). The receptors stem from a man in his sixties who had recovered from COVID-19. Both conserved end residues are part of each CDR3. The D gene is left open where the match is weak. Rows may omit the clone size; those that give it use once, few, many or a size class.

d_gene: TRBD1; abundance: .; v_gene: TRBV19; CDR3aa: CASSIDTGGSEKLFF
d_gene: TRBD1; abundance: .; v_gene: TRBV6-2/TRBV6-3; CDR3aa: CASSYNGKSRDRGLYEQYF
d_gene: TRBD1; abundance: .; v_gene: TRBV2; CDR3aa: CASRLRTGGEWNTF
d_gene: .; abundance: .; v_gene: TRBV5-8; CDR3aa: CASSFPQQDGYTF
d_gene: .; abundance: .; v_gene: TRBV4-1; CDR3aa: CASSQDRRTIRPGYTF
d_gene: .; abundance: .; v_gene: TRBV7-2; CDR3aa: CASSLEPSRTDTQYF
d_gene: TRBD2; abundance: .; v_gene: TRBV9; CDR3aa: CASSFTGLTYNEQFF
d_gene: .; abundance: .; v_gene: TRBV2; CDR3aa: CASSETTLNYGYTF
d_gene: TRBD1; abundance: .; v_gene: TRBV29-1; CDR3aa: CSVDGGRGQGLTDTQYF
d_gene: TRBD1; abundance: once; v_gene: TRBV7-9; CDR3aa: CASSLADRGSTEAFF
d_gene: .; abundance: .; v_gene: TRBV21-1; CDR3aa: CASHRAQVQETQYF
d_gene: TRBD2; abundance: .; v_gene: TRBV7-9; CDR3aa: CASSLGAGGYNEQFF
d_gene: TRBD1; abundance: .; v_gene: TRBV9; CDR3aa: CASSVVSDRGEQYF
d_gene: .; abundance: .; v_gene: TRBV2; CDR3aa: CASTLKTNEKLFF
d_gene: TRBD1; abundance: once; v_gene: TRBV20-1; CDR3aa: CSGQGAYKAFF
d_gene: TRBD2; abundance: .; v_gene: TRBV5-1; CDR3aa: CASSVNSGGYNEQFF
d_gene: .; abundance: .; v_gene: TRBV18; CDR3aa: CASSPSGGPEAFF